The rows below give T cell receptor beta chains drawn from one sample of a study. TCRdb independently ran MiXCR on the 5' RACE reads; one entry per CDR3 protein. The data show approximately 8,200 distinct CDR3 sequences, approximately 71% seen once. The specimen was tumor-infiltrating naive CD4+ T cells sorted from the breast tumor. Receptors were obtained from a female donor with breast cancer. Each CDR3 is given with its conserved first and last residue. Fields, in order: CDR3 protein, CDR3 DNA, D gene, V gene, J gene, clone size. The D gene is left open where the match is weak. Part of the rows lack a size; the others show once, few, many or a class for expanded clones.

cdr3_aa: CSVPRGSNQPQHF
cdr3_nt: TGCAGTGTACCCCGGGGAAGCAATCAGCCCCAGCATTTT
d_call: .
v_call: TRBV20-1
j_call: TRBJ1-5
clone_size: .

cdr3_aa: CASKLSEGDRAASGANVLTF
cdr3_nt: TGTGCCAGCAAGCTTAGTGAAGGCGACAGGGCGGCCTCTGGGGCCAACGTCCTGACTTTC
d_call: TRBD1
v_call: TRBV7-6
j_call: TRBJ2-6
clone_size: few

cdr3_aa: CSASAGGSYEQYF
cdr3_nt: TGCAGTGCTAGTGCAGGGGGGTCCTACGAGCAGTACTTC
d_call: .
v_call: TRBV20-1
j_call: TRBJ2-7
clone_size: few

cdr3_aa: CSVGLGDTRNTIYF
cdr3_nt: TGCAGCGTTGGGCTCGGGGACACGCGAAACACCATATATTTT
d_call: .
v_call: TRBV29-1
j_call: TRBJ1-3
clone_size: once

cdr3_aa: CSARDYGPKETQYF
cdr3_nt: TGCAGTGCTAGAGACTATGGCCCAAAAGAGACCCAGTACTTC
d_call: .
v_call: TRBV20-1
j_call: TRBJ2-5
clone_size: few

cdr3_aa: CASSFLAGGYNEQFF
cdr3_nt: TGTGCCAGCAGTTTTCTAGCGGGAGGGTACAATGAGCAGTTCTTC
d_call: TRBD2
v_call: TRBV6-5
j_call: TRBJ2-1
clone_size: .

cdr3_aa: CSAHGRTAGGLGEQYF
cdr3_nt: TGCAGTGCCCACGGGAGGACGGCAGGGGGTCTGGGGGAGCAGTACTTC
d_call: .
v_call: TRBV20-1
j_call: TRBJ2-7
clone_size: .

cdr3_aa: CASSQDPGLPGGTQYF
cdr3_nt: TGCGCCAGCAGCCAAGATCCGGGCCTCCCAGGGGGGACCCAGTACTTC
d_call: TRBD1
v_call: TRBV4-1
j_call: TRBJ2-5
clone_size: .

cdr3_aa: CASSLRQGTENEQFF
cdr3_nt: TGTGCCAGCAGTCTCAGACAGGGGACGGAGAATGAGCAGTTCTTC
d_call: TRBD1
v_call: TRBV12-3/TRBV12-4
j_call: TRBJ2-1
clone_size: .

cdr3_aa: CSATRDTFYEQYF
cdr3_nt: TGCAGTGCTACCCGGGACACCTTCTACGAGCAGTACTTC
d_call: .
v_call: TRBV20-1
j_call: TRBJ2-7
clone_size: .

cdr3_aa: CASSTGQGAEQYF
cdr3_nt: TGCGCCAGCAGCACAGGACAGGGTGCCGAGCAGTACTTC
d_call: TRBD1
v_call: TRBV5-1
j_call: TRBJ2-7
clone_size: .

cdr3_aa: CASTTDRDNSPLHF
cdr3_nt: TGTGCCAGCACCACGGACAGGGATAATTCACCCCTCCACTTT
d_call: TRBD1
v_call: TRBV4-2
j_call: TRBJ1-6
clone_size: .

cdr3_aa: CASSHMGADTQYF
cdr3_nt: TGTGCCAGCAGCCATATGGGTGCAGATACGCAGTATTTT
d_call: .
v_call: TRBV7-6
j_call: TRBJ2-3
clone_size: once